This T cell receptor (beta chain) derives from a study of T cell responses to AZD1222 COVID-19 vaccine. Notes on the study in general: Researchers took repertoire samples only after the peak T cell response had come. It was only a handful of AZD1222 recipients who were seropositive at baseline. Clonal diversity was possibly underestimated; the donors were predominantly white British and more often female. Among spike-specific TCRs, nearly half reportedly target unmutated variant regions.

CDR3 length: 15 amino acids. J was trimmed by 3 bases and V by 4 bases; bases with no gene match: 5. In germline, CDR1 is KGHSH, CDR2 LQKENI. Of note for this clone: Its specificity is unknown.

Produced via immunoSEQ multiplex PCR; TCRdb's table is partial and in-frame only. The sample holds 45,000 to 60,000 clones, approximately 83% seen once. The TCR sequence derives from an adult in good health. The material sequenced was peripheral blood, taken on day 0 of AZD1222 vaccination. The chain carries TRBV18 and TRBJ2-7; the match to TRBD2 covers 11 bases. CDR3 sequence reads: CASSLTSGSVYEQYF. CDR3 sequence (DNA): TGTGCCAGCTCACTTACTAGCGGGAGTGTCTACGAGCAGTACTTC.